One and the same sample provided the 26 T cell receptor beta chains below, sequenced in a study of Graves' ophthalmopathy and Graves' hyperthyroidism. Transcripts of RNA were the source for amplifying TCR beta CDR3 regions. Second-round multiplex PCR came after first-round RT-PCR with HTBI primers. TCRdb re-called the multiplex PCR reads through MiXCR, storing one row per CDR3 protein. The sample records some 160,000 distinct CDR3 sequences, roughly 36% being singletons. The specimen was peripheral blood. The receptor set was obtained from a man aged 25 to 40 with Graves' ophthalmopathy.

The chain couples TRBV6-2 or TRBV6-3 to TRBJ2-5; possible D gene TRBD1, 6 bases. The V gene's germline CDR1 is MNHEY and CDR2 SVGEGT. The ends were cut back, 2 bases at V and 5 bases at J, with 9 bases in the middle. This CDR3 is built from 13 residues. CDR3 sequence reads: CASSYAGVETQYF. For the CDR3, the DNA is TGTGCCAGCAGTTACGCAGGGGTCGAGACCCAGTACTTC.

At least ten counts were recorded for this clonotype. V usage is TRBV19 and J usage is TRBJ1-5, with D perhaps TRBD1 (6 bases). Germline-derived CDR1 and CDR2 are LNHDA and SQIVND (reference sequence). Trimming shortened V by 5 bases and J by 0 bases, and 20 bases separated the two germline ends. The CDR3 totals 18 residues. The CDR3 DNA follows: TGTGCCAGTAGTCCCCCGGGGGGGGGCTCCTTTAGCAATCAGCCCCAGCATTTT. Residues: CASSPPGGGSFSNQPQHF.

This clonotype was picked up a small number of times. The chain has TRBV29-1 and TRBJ2-7, with 7 nucleotides matching TRBD2. Germline CDR1 SQVTM, CDR2 ANQGSEA. The CDR3 runs to 12 residues. V trimming: 7 bases; J trimming: 5 bases; junction bases outside the gene matches: 8. CDR3 amino acids: CSAAGAQDEQYF. Written as DNA, the CDR3 is TGCAGCGCTGCGGGAGCTCAGGACGAGCAGTACTTC.

This clonotype was observed many times. The J gene is TRBJ1-1, the V gene TRBV29-1; no reliable D call. Germline V gene data show CDR1 as SQVTM and CDR2 as ANQGSEA. The CDR3 has 14 residues. The V and J ends lost 3 bases and 3 bases respectively, with 14 bases between them. The CDR3 region is CSVESTFSDTEAFF. The CDR3 DNA reads as TGCAGCGTTGAGTCCACTTTTTCGGACACTGAAGCTTTCTTT.

This clonotype occurred many times. The rearrangement joins TRBV5-1 to TRBJ1-1; the D is unclear. Germline V lookup: CDR1 SGHRS, CDR2 YFSETQ. The CDR3 is 16 residues long. V gave up 4 bases and J gave up 2 bases, with 18 bases separating them. The CDR3 is CASSLSGWARNTEAFF. Written as DNA, the CDR3 is TGCGCCAGCAGCCTGAGCGGGTGGGCTCGTAACACTGAAGCTTTCTTT.

The V gene is TRBV6-1, the J gene TRBJ2-7; 9 bases align to TRBD1. The CDR3 is 14 residues long. The germline V gene encodes CDR1 MNHNS and CDR2 SASEGT. Germline trimming cut 4 bases from V and 4 bases from J; bases unmatched to any gene: 5. CDR3 sequence: CASSAGTGRYEQYF. CDR3 sequence (DNA): TGTGCCAGCAGTGCCGGGACAGGGCGATACGAGCAGTACTTC.

V is TRBV28 and J is TRBJ1-2; D call uncertain. V gave up 5 bases and J gave up 4 bases, with 14 bases separating them. The germline gives CDR1 MDHEN, CDR2 SYDVKM. The CDR3 has 14 amino acids. Written as DNA, the CDR3 is TGTGCCAGCAGTCCCGTGTTGGGTGTCTATGGCTACACCTTC. This encodes CASSPVLGVYGYTF.

The table lists this clonotype with a count of one. The V call is TRBV6-2 or TRBV6-3, the J call TRBJ2-7, with 9 bases aligning to TRBD1. The J segment lost 11 bases and the V segment lost 4 bases, leaving 9 bases of the junction unmatched. Germline V gives CDR1 MNHEY, CDR2 SVGEGT. The CDR3 spans 13 residues. CDR3 sequence (DNA): TGTGCCAGCAGTTCACCTAGGACAGGGGAAAAGTACTTC. Residues: CASSSPRTGEKYF.

In this sample, this clonotype turned up many times. This sequence joins TRBV6-2 or TRBV6-3 and TRBJ2-7; D may match TRBD1 or TRBD2 (5 bases each). The germline V and J ends were trimmed by 9 bases and 0 bases, with 24 bases remaining between them. The CDR3 has 17 amino acids. From germline, CDR1 is MNHEY and CDR2 SVGEGT. DNA for the CDR3: TGTGCCAGTCTCACAGGAGCCGGGGCAAAAGGCTCCTACGAGCAGTACTTC. This encodes CASLTGAGAKGSYEQYF.

The gene calls are TRBV12-3 or TRBV12-4 and TRBJ1-1, with D unclear. The length of the CDR3 is 15 residues. V was clipped by 4 bases and J by 1 base, with 13 bases between them. The CDR3 DNA reads TGTGCCAGCAGTTCACTAATACAAACGAACACTGAAGCTTTCTTT. This codes for CASSSLIQTNTEAFF.

This clonotype was seen a handful of times. The V and J genes are TRBV29-1 and TRBJ2-7; possible D gene TRBD2, 7 bases. Germline loops: CDR1 SQVTM, CDR2 ANQGSEA. This CDR3 has 14 amino acids. The V end was cut by 8 bases, the J end by 2 bases, with 19 bases between. In DNA, the CDR3 is TGCAGCATGAGGGGGGGGCGATACCCCTACGAGCAGTACTTC. As protein: CSMRGGRYPYEQYF.

In its sample, this clonotype was seen many times. The rearrangement uses TRBV12-3 or TRBV12-4 and TRBJ1-1; TRBD1 might be the D (6 bases). Trimming cost V 3 bases and J 0 bases, with 8 bases left between them. CDR3 size: 14 residues. In DNA, the CDR3 is TGTGCCAGCAGTTTCGGGACACTGAACACTGAAGCTTTCTTT. Its protein is CASSFGTLNTEAFF.

This clonotype was observed at least ten times. The chain joins TRBV29-1 to TRBJ2-7; D is unresolved. V was clipped by 3 bases and J by 1 base, with 7 bases between them. The CDR3 is made up of 12 amino acids. Germline-derived CDR1 and CDR2 are SQVTM and ANQGSEA. DNA of the CDR3: TGCAGCGTTGATTTCGGGTCCTACGAGCAGTACTTC. It specifies CSVDFGSYEQYF.

The chain has TRBV7-8 and TRBJ2-7; TRBD1 aligns across 8 bases. Germline CDR1 reads SGHVS; CDR2 reads FQNEAQ. There are 14 residues in the CDR3. Trimming at V came to 5 bases and at J to 1 base, leaving 4 bases not matched to a gene. Here the CDR3 DNA reads TGTGCCAGCAGCGCTGACAGGGGATCCTACGAGCAGTACTTC. Translation gives CASSADRGSYEQYF.

This clonotype was seen repeatedly, ten times or more. The V and J genes are TRBV7-2 and TRBJ1-2, with D perhaps matching TRBD1 (5 bases). Between the trimmed V and J ends, which lost 1 base and 3 bases, there was a span of 12 bases. Germline CDR1 reads SGHTA; CDR2 reads FQGNSA. The CDR3 contains 15 residues. As DNA, the CDR3 is TGTGCCAGCAGCTTAGTTTCAGGGTCGGACTATGGCTACACCTTC. Translation: CASSLVSGSDYGYTF.

The chain combines TRBV7-2 with TRBJ1-6; unclear D gene. V was trimmed by 3 bases and J by 6 bases, leaving 12 bases between them. The germline V gene has CDR1 SGHTA and CDR2 FQGNSA. The CDR3 loop spans 15 amino acids. The DNA for the CDR3 is TGTGCCAGCAGCTTCCTGGGAGTTAGTAATTCACCCCTCCACTTT. It is translated as CASSFLGVSNSPLHF.

The chain joins TRBV20-1 to TRBJ2-7, with 11 bases identical to TRBD2. The CDR3 runs 14 residues. Germline V gene lookup returns CDR1 DFQATT and CDR2 SNEGSKA (reference sequence). V trimming: 6 bases; J trimming: 2 bases; junction bases outside the gene matches: 6. In DNA form, the CDR3 reads TGCAGTGCCCTGGGACTAGCGGCAACCTACGAGCAGTACTTC. It is translated as CSALGLAATYEQYF.

In the case of this clonotype: Mismatch with germline at one junction end may stem from a read error. The rearrangement uses TRBV30 and TRBJ2-7; the D gene is possibly TRBD1 (5 bases). The CDR3 consists of 12 residues. Germline CDR1 reads GTSNPN; CDR2 reads SVGIG (reference sequence). CDR3 amino acids: CAWNQGTRTRDF. DNA of the CDR3: TGTGCCTGGAATCAGGGAACGAGGACCCGAGACTTC.

This clonotype was observed many times. The chain joins TRBV27 to TRBJ2-2; 7 bases fit TRBD2. The CDR3 is 16 residues long. J lost 5 bases, V lost 6 bases, and 12 bases had no gene match. Germline V lookup: CDR1 MNHEY, CDR2 SMNVEV (reference sequence). The CDR3 bases are TGTGCCAGCAGCCCTCTACGGGGGGAGTTTACCGGGGAGCTGTTTTTT. As protein: CASSPLRGEFTGELFF.

This chain links TRBV28 with TRBJ2-7; D may be TRBD1 (5 bases). Trimming took 5 bases from V and 4 from J, leaving 15 bases between them. Germline V gene sequence: CDR1 MDHEN, CDR2 SYDVKM. The CDR3 sequence is 14 residues long. The CDR3 nucleotides read TGTGCCAGCAGTCAAACACCCACAGGATACGAGCAGTACTTC. Amino acids: CASSQTPTGYEQYF.

This clonotype was recorded many times. The chain has TRBV28 and TRBJ2-7; 7 positions match TRBD2. Unmatched junction bases numbered 14, after V lost 3 bases and J lost 3 bases. The CDR3 consists of 17 residues. Per germline, CDR1 MDHEN and CDR2 SYDVKM. The CDR3 sequence: CASSLRWGIAGFYEQYF. The CDR3 coding sequence is TGTGCCAGCAGTTTGAGGTGGGGCATAGCGGGCTTCTACGAGCAGTACTTC.

Many counts were recorded for this clonotype. This rearrangement joins TRBV13 to TRBJ2-2, with TRBD1 matching over 9 bases. The trim removed 0 bases at V and 0 bases at J, leaving 2 bases unmatched. This CDR3 spans 17 amino acids. Per germline, CDR1 PRHDT and CDR2 FYEKMQ (reference sequence). This CDR3 is CASSLGQGAANTGELFF. CDR3 bases: TGTGCCAGCAGCTTAGGACAGGGGGCGGCGAACACCGGGGAGCTGTTTTTT.

V usage is TRBV20-1 and J usage is TRBJ2-7; 8 positions agree with TRBD2. The end of the DNA fits TRBJ2-5 better, so the J call may be wrong. The CDR3 sequence is 14 residues long. Per the germline V gene, CDR1 is DFQATT and CDR2 is SNEGSKA (reference sequence). CDR3 sequence reads: CSAKVAGYQETQYF. The DNA of the CDR3 is TGCAGTGCTAAAGTAGCGGGGTACCAAGAGACCCAGTACTTC.

In its sample, this clonotype was seen many times. The chain is built from TRBV6-5 and TRBJ2-7; tentative D call: TRBD2 (5 bases). The germline CDR1 and CDR2 sequences are MNHEY and SVGAGI. V was trimmed by 2 bases and J by 2 bases, leaving 16 bases between them. This CDR3 region has 16 residues. CDR3 region: CASSYPMVATTYEQYF. In nucleotides, the CDR3 is TGTGCCAGCAGTTACCCGATGGTAGCGACGACCTACGAGCAGTACTTC.

This chain uses TRBV2 with TRBJ2-5; D possibly corresponds to TRBD2 (6 bases). Trimming took off 3 bases at V and 5 bases at J, with 13 bases between the two ends. Germline-derived CDR1 and CDR2 are SNHLY and FYNNEI. The CDR3 is 14 residues long. The CDR3 loop is CASSDGGPPETQYF. The CDR3 DNA reads as TGTGCCAGCAGTGATGGAGGGCCCCCGGAGACCCAGTACTTC.

This clonotype appeared many times. The V and J genes are TRBV6-2 or TRBV6-3 and TRBJ2-6; D uncertain. With 0 bases removed from V and 0 bases from J, the gap between germline ends came to 3 bases. This CDR3 region has 15 residues. Germline CDR1 and CDR2: MNHEY and SVGEGT. The CDR3 region is CASSYSGSGANVLTF. The CDR3 nucleotides read TGTGCCAGCAGTTACTCGGGCTCTGGGGCCAACGTCCTGACTTTC.